A selection of T cell receptor beta chains follows, all from one sample in a study of cytomegalovirus exposure and HLA in healthy donors. TCRdb keeps only in-frame clones here, not all; method: immunoSEQ multiplex PCR. The sample lists roughly 150,000 clones; 70% to 90% were seen once. Sequencing input: PBMCs. These TCRs come from a woman younger than 35 in good health and CMV-seronegative. Each CDR3 is given with its conserved first and last residue. D genes are given only for firm matches. Not all rows give a size; the values are once, few, many and, for expanded clones, a class.

J gene: TRBJ1-4
V gene: TRBV5-1
clone size: -
D gene: -
CDR3 protein: CASSLAGRGGEKLFF
CDR3 DNA: TGCGCCAGCAGCTTGGCTGGCAGGGGAGGGGAAAAACTGTTTTTT

J gene: TRBJ2-7
V gene: TRBV10-3
clone size: -
D gene: TRBD2
CDR3 protein: CAIGSPSGASYEQYF
CDR3 DNA: TGTGCCATCGGTTCCCCTAGCGGGGCCTCCTACGAGCAGTACTTC

J gene: TRBJ1-1
V gene: TRBV2
clone size: -
D gene: -
CDR3 protein: CASGARVTEAFF
CDR3 DNA: TGTGCCAGCGGGGCTAGGGTCACTGAAGCTTTCTTT

J gene: TRBJ2-2
V gene: TRBV28
clone size: once
D gene: TRBD2
CDR3 protein: CASSSSGRASTGELFF
CDR3 DNA: TGTGCCAGCAGTTCTAGCGGGAGGGCCAGTACCGGGGAGCTGTTTTTT

J gene: TRBJ1-2
V gene: TRBV27
clone size: -
D gene: -
CDR3 protein: CASSPQGYYGYTF
CDR3 DNA: TGTGCCAGCAGTCCCCAGGGTTATTATGGCTACACCTTC

J gene: TRBJ2-5
V gene: TRBV7-9
clone size: -
D gene: TRBD1
CDR3 protein: CASIRTGGETQYF
CDR3 DNA: TGTGCCAGCATCCGGACAGGGGGAGAGACCCAGTACTTC

J gene: TRBJ1-3
V gene: TRBV7-3
clone size: once
D gene: TRBD1
CDR3 protein: CASSPTGSENTIYF
CDR3 DNA: TGTGCCAGCAGCCCGACAGGGTCGGAAAACACCATATATTTT

J gene: TRBJ2-7
V gene: TRBV18
clone size: -
D gene: -
CDR3 protein: CASSPPGGRAYEQYF
CDR3 DNA: TGTGCCAGCTCACCACCGGGGGGTAGGGCCTACGAGCAGTACTTC

J gene: TRBJ2-1
V gene: TRBV7-8
clone size: -
D gene: TRBD2
CDR3 protein: CASSLRTSGVREQFF
CDR3 DNA: TGTGCCAGCAGCTTAAGGACTAGCGGGGTTCGTGAGCAGTTCTTC

J gene: TRBJ2-1
V gene: TRBV5-4
clone size: -
D gene: TRBD2
CDR3 protein: CASSLVSGTSGSNEQFF
CDR3 DNA: TGTGCCAGCAGCTTGGTCTCCGGGACTAGCGGGAGCAATGAGCAGTTCTTC

J gene: TRBJ1-5
V gene: TRBV7-6
clone size: -
D gene: -
CDR3 protein: CASSLPGQPQHF
CDR3 DNA: TGTGCCAGCAGCTTACCGGGTCAGCCCCAGCATTTT

J gene: TRBJ1-1
V gene: TRBV5-1
clone size: -
D gene: -
CDR3 protein: CASSPPGRGRSEAFF
CDR3 DNA: TGCGCCAGCAGCCCCCCCGGGAGGGGAAGAAGTGAAGCTTTCTTT

J gene: TRBJ2-1
V gene: TRBV19
clone size: -
D gene: -
CDR3 protein: CASSSGTHSYNEQFF
CDR3 DNA: TGTGCCAGTAGTTCCGGGACTCACTCCTACAATGAGCAGTTCTTC

J gene: TRBJ1-2
V gene: TRBV6-5
clone size: -
D gene: -
CDR3 protein: CASSRSNYGYTF
CDR3 DNA: TGTGCCAGCAGTCGCAGTAACTATGGCTACACCTTC

J gene: TRBJ2-7
V gene: TRBV28
clone size: -
D gene: -
CDR3 protein: CASSPVSYEQYF
CDR3 DNA: TGTGCCAGCAGTCCCGTCTCCTACGAGCAGTACTTC

J gene: TRBJ2-5
V gene: TRBV19
clone size: -
D gene: TRBD1
CDR3 protein: CASSMADRAQETQYF
CDR3 DNA: TGTGCCAGTAGTATGGCTGACAGGGCACAAGAGACCCAGTACTTC

J gene: TRBJ1-5
V gene: TRBV2
clone size: -
D gene: TRBD1
CDR3 protein: CASSTGQGNQPQHF
CDR3 DNA: TGTGCCAGCAGTACCGGACAGGGCAATCAGCCCCAGCATTTT

J gene: TRBJ2-2
V gene: TRBV21-1
clone size: -
D gene: -
CDR3 protein: CASTLGQISGELFF
CDR3 DNA: TGTGCCAGCACCCTGGGACAGATCTCTGGGGAGCTGTTTTTT

J gene: TRBJ1-3
V gene: TRBV7-2
clone size: -
D gene: -
CDR3 protein: CASSLGTSSGNTIYF
CDR3 DNA: TGTGCCAGCAGCTTGGGGACATCCTCTGGAAACACCATATATTTT

J gene: TRBJ1-5
V gene: TRBV15
clone size: -
D gene: TRBD1
CDR3 protein: CATSRDRGNQPQHF
CDR3 DNA: TGTGCCACCAGCAGAGACAGGGGGAATCAGCCCCAGCATTTT

J gene: TRBJ2-2
V gene: TRBV27
clone size: -
D gene: TRBD2
CDR3 protein: CASSLGAAGGELFF
CDR3 DNA: TGTGCCAGCAGTTTAGGGGCAGCGGGGGGGGAGCTGTTTTTT

J gene: TRBJ2-3
V gene: TRBV12-5
clone size: -
D gene: -
CDR3 protein: CASGPQRMSGTDTQYF
CDR3 DNA: TGTGCTAGTGGTCCGCAGCGCATGTCGGGCACAGATACGCAGTATTTT

J gene: TRBJ1-3
V gene: TRBV7-7
clone size: -
D gene: -
CDR3 protein: CASSPGAFSGNTIYF
CDR3 DNA: TGTGCCAGCAGCCCAGGGGCCTTCTCTGGAAACACCATATATTTT

J gene: TRBJ2-5
V gene: TRBV7-2
clone size: once
D gene: -
CDR3 protein: CASSRTRESETQYF
CDR3 DNA: TGTGCCAGCAGCCGCACGAGAGAGTCAGAGACCCAGTACTTC

J gene: TRBJ2-7
V gene: TRBV5-1
clone size: -
D gene: -
CDR3 protein: CASSQGGSSYEQYF
CDR3 DNA: TGCGCCAGCAGCCAAGGGGGTAGCTCCTACGAGCAGTACTTC

J gene: TRBJ1-2
V gene: TRBV19
clone size: -
D gene: TRBD1
CDR3 protein: CASSDRGRYGYTF
CDR3 DNA: TGTGCCAGTAGTGACAGGGGGCGATATGGCTACACCTTC

J gene: TRBJ2-1
V gene: TRBV7-3
clone size: -
D gene: -
CDR3 protein: CASSLEGRGNEQFF
CDR3 DNA: TGTGCCAGCAGCTTGGAGGGTCGGGGAAATGAGCAGTTCTTC

J gene: TRBJ1-5
V gene: TRBV19
clone size: -
D gene: -
CDR3 protein: CASSIGTYGGNQPQHF
CDR3 DNA: TGTGCCAGTAGTATAGGGACATATGGGGGCAATCAGCCCCAGCATTTT

J gene: TRBJ2-7
V gene: TRBV4-1
clone size: -
D gene: -
CDR3 protein: CASTPKGVRLNPHEQYF
CDR3 DNA: TGCGCCAGCACCCCAAAAGGGGTAAGGTTAAACCCCCACGAGCAGTACTTC

J gene: TRBJ1-2
V gene: TRBV19
clone size: -
D gene: TRBD1
CDR3 protein: CASIEGQGLNGYTF
CDR3 DNA: TGTGCCAGTATTGAGGGACAGGGGTTGAATGGCTACACCTTC

J gene: TRBJ1-5
V gene: TRBV4-3
clone size: -
D gene: TRBD1
CDR3 protein: CASSQDGPQGLVGQPQHF
CDR3 DNA: TGCGCCAGCAGCCAAGACGGGCCACAGGGGCTGGTGGGGCAGCCCCAGCATTTT

J gene: TRBJ2-3
V gene: TRBV23-1
clone size: -
D gene: -
CDR3 protein: CASSQSRQDRTDTQYF
CDR3 DNA: TGCGCCAGCAGTCAATCCCGACAGGACCGCACAGATACGCAGTATTTT

J gene: TRBJ2-7
V gene: TRBV27
clone size: once
D gene: -
CDR3 protein: CASSLSGTPPYEQYF
CDR3 DNA: TGTGCCAGCAGTTTATCCGGGACACCTCCCTACGAGCAGTACTTC

J gene: TRBJ2-7
V gene: TRBV27
clone size: -
D gene: TRBD1
CDR3 protein: CASSFGTGGNEQYF
CDR3 DNA: TGTGCCAGCAGTTTTGGGACAGGGGGTAACGAGCAGTACTTC

J gene: TRBJ2-1
V gene: TRBV6-1
clone size: few
D gene: TRBD2
CDR3 protein: CASTEGAGGLDEQFF
CDR3 DNA: TGTGCCAGCACGGAGGGGGCGGGGGGGCTCGATGAGCAGTTCTTC

J gene: TRBJ1-4
V gene: TRBV6-5
clone size: few
D gene: -
CDR3 protein: CASRTDSLGQKLFF
CDR3 DNA: TGTGCCAGCAGGACGGACTCCTTAGGCCAAAAACTGTTTTTT

J gene: TRBJ1-5
V gene: TRBV28
clone size: -
D gene: TRBD1
CDR3 protein: CASSLGQVEWGHQPQHF
CDR3 DNA: TGTGCCAGCAGTTTGGGACAGGTAGAATGGGGGCATCAGCCCCAGCATTTT

J gene: TRBJ1-6
V gene: TRBV4-2
clone size: -
D gene: -
CDR3 protein: CASSRDALQGSPLHF
CDR3 DNA: TGTGCCAGCAGCCGCGACGCACTTCAGGGTTCACCCCTCCACTTT

J gene: TRBJ2-7
V gene: TRBV5-1
clone size: -
D gene: TRBD1
CDR3 protein: CASSHPPGTVLSYEQYF
CDR3 DNA: TGCGCCAGCAGCCACCCCCCAGGGACAGTGCTCTCCTACGAGCAGTACTTC

J gene: TRBJ1-4
V gene: TRBV7-9
clone size: -
D gene: -
CDR3 protein: CASSPGTNEKLFF
CDR3 DNA: TGTGCCAGCAGCCCAGGGACAAATGAAAAACTGTTTTTT

J gene: TRBJ2-7
V gene: TRBV6-1
clone size: -
D gene: TRBD2
CDR3 protein: CASSPEALAGEQYF
CDR3 DNA: TGTGCCAGCAGTCCCGAAGCACTAGCGGGCGAGCAGTACTTC